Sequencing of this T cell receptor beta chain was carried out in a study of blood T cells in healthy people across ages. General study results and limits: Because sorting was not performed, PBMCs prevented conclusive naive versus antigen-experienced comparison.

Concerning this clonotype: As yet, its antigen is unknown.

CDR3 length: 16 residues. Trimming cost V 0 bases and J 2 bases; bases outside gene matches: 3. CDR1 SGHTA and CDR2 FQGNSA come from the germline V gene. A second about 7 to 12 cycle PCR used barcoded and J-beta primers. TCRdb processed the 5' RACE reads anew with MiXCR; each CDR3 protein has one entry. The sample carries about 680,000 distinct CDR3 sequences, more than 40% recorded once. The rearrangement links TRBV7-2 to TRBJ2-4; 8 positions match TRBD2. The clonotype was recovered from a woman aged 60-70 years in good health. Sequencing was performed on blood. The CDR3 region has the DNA TGTGCCAGCAGCTTAGCGGGCGGGAGGCCCAAAAACATTCAGTACTTC. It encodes CASSLAGGRPKNIQYF.